The next 16 T cell receptor beta chains were all read from a single sample in a study of Graves' ophthalmopathy and Graves' hyperthyroidism. The authors amplified TCR beta CDR3 regions, and they did so from RNA transcripts for repertoire sequencing. The first-round RT-PCR employed HTBI primers together with the Qiagen OneStep RT-PCR kit. A multiplex PCR was then performed as the second round. TCRdb recomputed calls from the multiplex PCR reads with MiXCR, one row per CDR3 protein. The sample lists 300,000 to 400,000 distinct CDR3 sequences; roughly 16% were seen once. Sequenced input: peripheral blood. These receptors were obtained from an adult man with Graves' ophthalmopathy.

This clonotype was seen ten or more times. The genes are TRBV20-1 and TRBJ2-2; no clear D gene. There are 14 residues in the CDR3. CDR1 and CDR2 from the germline V gene are DFQATT and SNEGSKA (reference sequence). Trimming stripped 3 bases from V and 2 bases from J, with 10 bases between. The CDR3 is CSASLGSNTGELFF. The CDR3 region has the DNA TGCAGTGCTAGTTTGGGTTCTAACACCGGGGAGCTGTTTTTT.

This clonotype has at least ten counts. V and J are TRBV5-1 and TRBJ2-7; D is possibly TRBD1 (6 bases). This CDR3 is built from 14 residues. V was cut by 4 bases and J by 0 bases, with 11 bases left in between. Per the germline V gene, CDR1 is SGHRS and CDR2 is YFSETQ. The DNA of the CDR3 is TGCGCCAGCAGCACACAGGGTAGCTCCTACGAGCAGTACTTC. It yields the protein CASSTQGSSYEQYF.

This clonotype was found many times. This chain connects TRBV28 to TRBJ2-7; D is possibly TRBD1 (6 bases). CDR1 is MDHEN, CDR2 SYDVKM, per germline. The CDR3 runs to 13 residues. V lost 6 bases to trimming and J lost 5 bases, with 14 bases between them. CDR3 in DNA: TGTGCCAGCAGCCACAGGGTTTCAAACGAGCAGTACTTC. It codes for CASSHRVSNEQYF. Using reference TRBV28 and TRBJ2-7 for the parts outside the CDR3, the full variable domain is DVKVTQSSRYLVKRTGEKVFLECVQDMDHENMFWYRQDPGLGLRLIYFSYDVKMKEKGDIPEGYSVSREKKERFSLILESASTNQTSMYLCASSHRVSNEQYFGPGTRLTVT.

This clonotype was seen ten or more times. A much bigger clone sits one base away, suggesting this may be a read error. The rearrangement uses TRBV12-3 or TRBV12-4 and TRBJ2-4; D perhaps matches TRBD2 (6 bases). This CDR3 spans 17 amino acids. CDR3 region: CASTNRGTVGAKNVQYF. Written as DNA, the CDR3 is TGTGCCAGCACAAACCGAGGGACTGTGGGAGCCAAAAACGTTCAGTACTTC.

This clonotype has a count of ten or more. This chain joins TRBV30 and TRBJ1-2, with 12 positions matching TRBD1. V lost 0 bases to trimming and J lost 7 bases; unmatched junction nucleotides: 9. The germline V gene encodes CDR1 GTSNPN and CDR2 SVGIG (reference sequence). The CDR3 is 16 amino acids. The CDR3 protein is CAWSVEWDRGRGGYTF. The CDR3 DNA reads TGTGCCTGGAGTGTCGAGTGGGACAGGGGGCGCGGTGGCTACACCTTC.

In this sample, this clonotype turned up many times. V usage is TRBV30 and J usage is TRBJ1-2; TRBD1 agrees at 11 bases. The CDR3 length is 15 residues. V was clipped by 2 bases and J by 7 bases; unmatched bases: 9. From germline, CDR1 is GTSNPN and CDR2 SVGIG (reference sequence). CDR3 in DNA: TGTGCCTGGAGTACCGGGACAGGGGGTTGGCGTGGCTACACCTTC. Translation: CAWSTGTGGWRGYTF.

This clonotype has ten or more counts. V and J are TRBV6-1 and TRBJ2-7; no clear D gene. The CDR3 length is 13 residues. Germline V gene sequence: CDR1 MNHNS, CDR2 SASEGT. Trimming stripped 1 base from V and 2 bases from J, with 6 bases between. For the CDR3, the DNA is TGTGCCAGCAGTGAAGTGTCAGCCTACGAGCAGTACTTC. The encoded protein is CASSEVSAYEQYF.

This clonotype was picked up many times. This rearrangement joins TRBV6-1 to TRBJ2-7, with 9 positions matching TRBD1. Germline V gives CDR1 MNHNS, CDR2 SASEGT. The CDR3 covers 16 residues. V shed 4 bases and J 1 base; nucleotides not matched to a gene: 8. The CDR3 reads CASSAFGQGPSYEQYF. CDR3 sequence (DNA): TGTGCCAGCAGTGCCTTCGGACAGGGGCCTTCCTACGAGCAGTACTTC.

This clonotype was recorded at least ten times. For the CDR3, the DNA is TGTGCCAGCAGCTTAAGCCCGGGCGACACCTACGAGCAGTACTTC. Amino acid sequence: CASSLSPGDTYEQYF. V is TRBV7-2 and J is TRBJ2-7, with no clear D. This CDR3 is built from 15 residues. CDR1 is SGHTA, CDR2 FQGNSA, per germline. V was trimmed by 2 bases and J by 2 bases, leaving 13 bases between them.

The chain joins TRBV20-1 to TRBJ1-4; no definite D call. The CDR3 contains 15 residues. Trimming left V 0 bases short and J 5 bases short, with 13 bases between. Germline CDR1 reads DFQATT; CDR2 reads SNEGSKA (reference sequence). The CDR3 region is CSAREGRLHNEKLFF. The CDR3 nucleotides read TGCAGTGCTAGAGAAGGGAGGCTGCACAATGAAAAACTGTTTTTT.

This clonotype was observed many times. The gene calls are TRBV5-1 and TRBJ1-3, with TRBD1 as a possible D gene (6 bases). The V end lost 3 bases, the J end lost 0 bases, and 19 bases lay between the germline ends. CDR1 is SGHRS, CDR2 YFSETQ, per germline. The CDR3 consists of 18 residues. The CDR3 region is CASSSGQTAPYSGNTIYF. CDR3 in DNA: TGCGCCAGCAGCTCCGGACAGACAGCTCCCTACTCTGGAAACACCATATATTTT.

The chain uses TRBV27 and TRBJ1-2; 8 bases match TRBD1. CDR1 MNHEY and CDR2 SMNVEV come from the germline V gene (reference sequence). V trimming: 7 bases; J trimming: 7 bases; junction bases outside the gene matches: 8. The CDR3 extends over 13 amino acids. This chain's CDR3 is CASIETGEVGYTF. Written as DNA, the CDR3 is TGTGCCAGCATCGAGACAGGGGAGGTTGGCTACACCTTC.

CDR3 protein: CASSSRLSSYNEQFF. CDR3 coding DNA: TGTGCCAGCTCCTCGCGTTTGAGCTCCTACAATGAGCAGTTCTTC. This chain connects TRBV27 to TRBJ2-1, with D unclear. The CDR3 length is 15 residues. Germline CDR1 and CDR2: MNHEY and SMNVEV (reference sequence). The V gene lost 8 bases and the J gene lost 0 bases, with 14 bases spanning the gap.

This clonotype came up many times. CDR3 bases: TGCAGCGTTGAGTTGGAGACCCAGTACTTC. Translated: CSVELETQYF. This chain joins TRBV29-1 and TRBJ2-5; no definite D call. CDR1 and CDR2 from the germline V gene are SQVTM and ANQGSEA. The V end lost 3 bases, the J end lost 5 bases, and 4 bases lay between the germline ends. The CDR3 sequence is 10 residues long.

The gene calls are TRBV7-2 and TRBJ2-7, with D maybe TRBD1 (6 bases). This CDR3 has 12 amino acids. Per germline, CDR1 SGHTA and CDR2 FQGNSA. Trimming shortened V by 3 bases and J by 6 bases, and 9 bases separated the two germline ends. The CDR3, as DNA: TGTGCCAGCAGCTTGGGACACGGCGAGCAGTACTTC. Translating gives CASSLGHGEQYF.

In its sample, this clonotype was seen many times. The chain links TRBV11-1 to TRBJ1-1; TRBD1 aligns across 11 bases. The CDR3 totals 17 residues. V dropped 6 bases and J dropped 5; count of bases not matched to a gene: 14. CDR1 and CDR2 from the germline V gene are SGHAT and FQDESV (reference sequence). The CDR3 loop is CASRPRTGGVQKTEAFF. As DNA, the CDR3 is TGTGCCAGCAGGCCTCGGACAGGGGGCGTTCAAAAAACTGAAGCTTTCTTT.